These 29 T cell receptor beta chains share one sample of origin, sequenced in a study of T cells in Graves' hyperthyroidism and ophthalmopathy. From RNA transcripts, TCR beta CDR3 regions were amplified. The HTBI primer set was used in a first-round RT-PCR of the TCR CDR3. One entry per CDR3 protein, called by TCRdb with MiXCR from the multiplex PCR reads. The table records hundreds of thousands of distinct CDR3 sequences, 20% of them present only once. Sequences were obtained from blood. The receptors come from a man aged 25-45 years with Graves' ophthalmopathy.

This clonotype came up once. This chain links TRBV6-5 with TRBJ2-5; 13 bases are a match to TRBD2. V lost 4 bases to trimming and J lost 12 bases; unmatched junction nucleotides: 8. The CDR3 has 14 residues. Germline V gene sequence: CDR1 MNHEY, CDR2 SVGAGI. DNA of the CDR3: TGTGCCAGCAGTTCCGGACTAGCGGGAGAATTTAAGTACTTC. This translates into CASSSGLAGEFKYF.

This clonotype has only a few counts. The chain recombines TRBV27 with TRBJ1-2; D gene ambiguous. The CDR3 contains 12 residues. V was clipped by 6 bases and J by 5 bases, with 10 bases between them. CDR1 and CDR2 from the germline V gene are MNHEY and SMNVEV (reference sequence). The CDR3 DNA is TGTGCCAGCAGAAAGGGCTTATATGGCTACACCTTC. This gives the protein CASRKGLYGYTF.

There are a few counts of this clonotype. The chain links TRBV9 to TRBJ1-6; 9 nucleotides align to TRBD1. This CDR3 has 14 amino acids. Losses at the gene ends were 2 bases for V and 9 bases for J; bases not matched to a gene: 3. Germline V lookup: CDR1 SGDLS, CDR2 YYNGEE. CDR3 protein: CASSVLDRGSPLHF. Written as DNA, the CDR3 is TGTGCCAGCAGCGTGTTGGACAGGGGTTCACCCCTCCACTTT. Full variable domain (missing parts from reference TRBV9 and TRBJ1-6): DSGVTQTPKHLITATGQRVTLRCSPRSGDLSVYWYQQSLDQGLQFLIQYYNGEERAKGNILERFSAQQFPDLHSELNLSSLELGDSALYFCASSVLDRGSPLHFGNGTRLTVT.

This clonotype was seen ten or more times. The gene calls are TRBV5-1 and TRBJ1-2; weak D call: TRBD1 (6 bases). CDR3 length: 15 residues. V was clipped by 0 bases and J by 6 bases, with 15 bases between them. Looked up from germline, CDR1 is SGHRS and CDR2 is YFSETQ. CDR3 DNA sequence: TGCGCCAGCAGCTTGGACGTCGGGACATTAAATGGCTACACCTTC. Translating gives CASSLDVGTLNGYTF.

This clonotype was counted at least ten times. The rearrangement links TRBV28 to TRBJ1-1; D might be TRBD1 (5 bases). Germline loops: CDR1 MDHEN, CDR2 SYDVKM. This CDR3 region has 14 residues. V was cut by 6 bases and J by 10 bases, with 21 bases left in between. The CDR3 region is CASSDTGTNPPAFF. CDR3 coding DNA: TGTGCCAGCAGCGACACCGGGACTAACCCACCAGCTTTCTTT.

This clonotype was seen many times. The chain couples TRBV28 to TRBJ1-2; 12 bases fit TRBD1. This CDR3 spans 16 amino acids. Germline CDR1 MDHEN, CDR2 SYDVKM. V dropped 2 bases and J dropped 8; count of bases not matched to a gene: 9. CDR3 nucleotides: TGTGCCAGCAGTTTAGAGTTGGGGACAGGGGGCAGGGGCTACACCTTC. Its translation: CASSLELGTGGRGYTF.

This clonotype was recorded many times. The rearrangement links TRBV5-1 to TRBJ2-1; D is possibly TRBD2 (6 bases). CDR1 is SGHRS, CDR2 YFSETQ, per germline. This CDR3 has 14 residues. V was trimmed by 3 bases and J by 8 bases, leaving 15 bases between them. CDR3 protein: CASSSGVPGDEQFF. In nucleotides, the CDR3 is TGCGCCAGCAGCTCGGGGGTCCCCGGGGATGAGCAGTTCTTC.

The genes are TRBV12-3 or TRBV12-4 and TRBJ2-1, with D hard to call. The CDR3 runs to 13 residues. V lost 7 bases, J lost 9 bases, and 16 bases lay in between. As DNA, the CDR3 is TGTGCCAGCACCGCTAGAGTGGCTGGTGAGCAGTTCTTC. As protein: CASTARVAGEQFF.

In this sample, this clonotype turned up many times. One end of the junction does not line up with germline, which may come from a read error. The rearrangement uses TRBV5-4 and TRBJ2-7; D might be TRBD1 (6 bases). This CDR3 is 15 amino acids long. Germline loops: CDR1 SGHNT, CDR2 YYREEE (reference sequence). The CDR3 nucleotides are TGTGCCAGCACCTTGGGACAAGGCCCATCCTACGAGCAGTACTTC. It is translated as CASTLGQGPSYEQYF.

This clonotype was observed many times. V usage is TRBV7-9 and J usage is TRBJ2-7; D gene unclear. Germline loops: CDR1 SEHNR, CDR2 FQNEAQ (reference sequence). The CDR3 runs to 13 residues. V dropped 0 bases and J dropped 3 bases, with 6 bases sitting between them. The CDR3 region has the DNA TGTGCCAGCAGCTTAGCGACACTCTACGAGCAGTACTTC. Protein: CASSLATLYEQYF. Drawing the rest from reference TRBV7-9 and TRBJ2-7, the complete variable domain is DTGVSQNPRHKITKRGQNVTFRCDPISEHNRLYWYRQTLGQGPEFLTYFQNEAQLEKSRLLSDRFSAERPKGSFSTLEIQRTEQGDSAMYLCASSLATLYEQYFGPGTRLTVT.

This clonotype was observed many times. The gene calls are TRBV18 and TRBJ1-5; D is unresolved. The V gene's germline CDR1 is KGHSH and CDR2 LQKENI. V was cut by 0 bases and J by 4 bases, with 10 bases left in between. The CDR3 consists of 15 residues. The CDR3: CASSPPGSANQPQHF. The CDR3 region has the DNA TGTGCCAGCTCACCACCGGGGTCAGCTAATCAGCCCCAGCATTTT.

The chain carries TRBV4-1 and TRBJ2-7; tentative D call: TRBD1 (5 bases). The CDR3 contains 14 residues. The germline CDR1 and CDR2 sequences are MGHRA and YSYEKL. V was clipped by 4 bases and J by 1 base, with 11 bases between them. In nucleotides, the CDR3 is TGCGCCAGCAGCCCTGTAGGGGTATCCTACGAGCAGTACTTC. This sequence encodes CASSPVGVSYEQYF.

This clonotype was observed a few times. The chain recombines TRBV7-2 with TRBJ2-6; D is ambiguous. The CDR3 length is 18 residues. V was trimmed by 1 base and J by 0 bases, leaving 13 bases between them. CDR1 SGHTA and CDR2 FQGNSA come from the germline V gene. The CDR3 nucleotides read TGTGCCAGCAGCTTAGTCCGAGTTTTACTCTCTGGGGCCAACGTCCTGACTTTC. Its protein is CASSLVRVLLSGANVLTF.

This clonotype has a handful of counts. The chain couples TRBV7-9 to TRBJ1-3, with D perhaps TRBD1 (5 bases). Germline V gene data show CDR1 as SEHNR and CDR2 as FQNEAQ (reference sequence). The CDR3 is 14 amino acids. V lost 6 bases, J lost 2 bases, and 11 bases lay in between. CDR3 sequence reads: CASRGHQTGNTIYF. The CDR3 bases are TGTGCCAGCAGAGGACACCAAACTGGAAACACCATATATTTT.

The chain couples TRBV11-2 to TRBJ2-1; perhaps D is TRBD1 or TRBD2 (6 bases each). Looked up from germline, CDR1 is SGHAT and CDR2 is FQNNGV. The CDR3 contains 14 residues. Trimming cost V 5 bases and J 8 bases, with 16 bases left between them. CDR3 coding DNA: TGTGCCAGCAGCCACCCGGGGGCGCTCGATGAGCAGTTCTTC. This codes for CASSHPGALDEQFF.

V is TRBV4-1 and J is TRBJ2-5; D gene unclear. Trimming took off 3 bases at V and 3 bases at J, with 17 bases between the two ends. Germline values: CDR1 MGHRA, CDR2 YSYEKL. This CDR3 spans 16 amino acids. The CDR3 DNA reads TGCGCCAGCAGCCACCCCGTGGGGAAGGACGAAGAGACCCAGTACTTC. It is translated as CASSHPVGKDEETQYF.

The chain carries TRBV5-1 and TRBJ2-2, with D perhaps matching TRBD1 (5 bases). Trimming removed 7 bases at V and 7 bases at J, with 8 bases between. The CDR3 spans 11 residues. Germline V gene lookup returns CDR1 SGHRS and CDR2 YFSETQ. CDR3 coding DNA: TGCGCCAGCGGGGCAGTCGGGGAGCTGTTTTTT. It translates to CASGAVGELFF.

V and J are TRBV7-2 and TRBJ2-5, with D possibly being TRBD2 (5 bases). CDR1 is SGHTA, CDR2 FQGNSA, per germline. CDR3 length equals 14 residues. V was shortened by 1 base and J by 1 base, with 7 bases between the two germline ends. The chain's CDR3 is CASSLVAFQETQYF. The CDR3 nucleotides read TGTGCCAGCAGCTTAGTAGCGTTCCAAGAGACCCAGTACTTC.

The chain employs TRBV7-9 and TRBJ2-1; D may be TRBD1 (6 bases). The germline CDR1 and CDR2 sequences are SEHNR and FQNEAQ (reference sequence). This CDR3 is built from 15 residues. The germline V and J ends were trimmed by 5 bases and 8 bases, with 19 bases remaining between them. The CDR3 coding sequence is TGTGCCAGCAGCCCGCCGCAGGGGCGGAGGTATGAGCAGTTCTTC. It specifies CASSPPQGRRYEQFF. Full variable domain (rest looked up from reference TRBV7-9 and TRBJ2-1): DTGVSQNPRHKITKRGQNVTFRCDPISEHNRLYWYRQTLGQGPEFLTYFQNEAQLEKSRLLSDRFSAERPKGSFSTLEIQRTEQGDSAMYLCASSPPQGRRYEQFFGPGTRLTVL.

This chain connects TRBV12-3 or TRBV12-4 to TRBJ2-3; tentative D call: TRBD1 (6 bases). The CDR3 contains 13 residues. V was trimmed by 4 bases and J by 4 bases, leaving 9 bases between them. CDR3 sequence (DNA): TGTGCCAGCAGTTACAGGGACCCAGATACGCAGTATTTT. Its translation: CASSYRDPDTQYF.

Note on this clonotype: One junction end disagrees with the germline gene, perhaps due to a read error. The gene calls are TRBV12-3 or TRBV12-4 and TRBJ2-1; D is ambiguous. There are 16 residues in the CDR3. In nucleotides, the CDR3 is TGTGGCAGCAGTTTACTCGCTTTTGGCTCCTACAATGAGCAGTTCTTC. It codes for CGSSLLAFGSYNEQFF.

This clonotype occurred many times. J is TRBJ1-5 and V is TRBV12-3 or TRBV12-4, with TRBD1 identical over 9 bases. Germline trimming cut 4 bases from V and 7 bases from J; bases unmatched to any gene: 5. The CDR3 length is 14 residues. CDR3 amino acids: CASSSGQGRQPQHF. DNA for the CDR3: TGTGCCAGCAGTTCCGGACAGGGGAGGCAGCCCCAGCATTTT.

This clonotype has a count of ten or more. This chain connects TRBV2 to TRBJ2-1; D may be TRBD1 (6 bases). The CDR3 totals 15 residues. V shed 5 bases and J shed 2 bases, with 13 bases lying between them. Germline V gives CDR1 SNHLY, CDR2 FYNNEI. The CDR3 coding sequence is TGTGCCAGCAGTTCAGACAGGTCCACCTACAATGAGCAGTTCTTC. Its protein is CASSSDRSTYNEQFF.

The V gene is TRBV9, the J gene TRBJ2-1; D may be TRBD1 (6 bases). CDR3 length: 15 residues. Germline CDR1 is SGDLS and CDR2 is YYNGEE. V shed 4 bases and J shed 8 bases, with 19 bases lying between them. This CDR3 is CASSFGRQGFDEQFF. Written as DNA, the CDR3 is TGTGCCAGCAGCTTCGGACGGCAGGGGTTCGATGAGCAGTTCTTC.

This clonotype was detected ten times or more. This chain uses TRBV18 with TRBJ1-2; perhaps TRBD1 as D (5 bases). Germline V CDR1 and CDR2: KGHSH, LQKENI. The V and J ends lost 3 bases and 6 bases respectively, with 14 bases between them. The CDR3 loop spans 14 amino acids. The CDR3 region is CASSPSFQGNGYTF. The CDR3 nucleotides are TGTGCCAGCTCACCTTCATTTCAGGGTAATGGCTACACCTTC.

The genes are TRBV6-1 and TRBJ2-3; D not resolved. V lost 2 bases and J 4 bases, leaving 13 bases between the germline ends. The CDR3 has 15 amino acids. The germline gives CDR1 MNHNS, CDR2 SASEGT. The CDR3 is CASSETGGSADTQYF. The CDR3 nucleotides are TGTGCCAGCAGTGAAACGGGCGGCTCGGCAGATACGCAGTATTTT.

This clonotype showed up just a few times. The gene calls are TRBV28 and TRBJ2-6; possible D gene TRBD1, 6 bases. V was trimmed by 7 bases and J by 4 bases, leaving 14 bases between them. The CDR3 loop spans 15 amino acids. The germline gives CDR1 MDHEN, CDR2 SYDVKM. CDR3 region: CASMGAIAGANVLTF. The CDR3 region has the DNA TGTGCCAGCATGGGGGCCATCGCGGGGGCCAACGTCCTGACTTTC.

This clonotype was counted many times. The V call is TRBV20-1, the J call TRBJ2-7; D possibly corresponds to TRBD2 (7 bases). Germline loops: CDR1 DFQATT, CDR2 SNEGSKA (reference sequence). This CDR3 comprises 14 residues. The ends were cut back, 0 bases at V and 6 bases at J, with 15 bases in the middle. CDR3 region: CSARDGGATGEQYF. Written as DNA, the CDR3 is TGCAGTGCTAGAGATGGGGGGGCGACAGGCGAGCAGTACTTC.

The rearrangement uses TRBV20-1 and TRBJ2-4; maybe TRBD2 (5 bases). V lost 6 bases and J 6 bases, leaving 15 bases between the germline ends. This CDR3 spans 13 amino acids. The germline V gene encodes CDR1 DFQATT and CDR2 SNEGSKA (reference sequence). In DNA form, the CDR3 reads TGCAGTGCCCCGACAAGCGGACTAAACATTCAGTACTTC. This codes for CSAPTSGLNIQYF.